This T cell receptor beta chain came from a study of cytomegalovirus exposure and HLA in healthy donors. CDR3 length: 15 residues. Germline V gene sequence: CDR1 SEHNR, CDR2 FQNEAQ (reference sequence). With V trimmed by 4 bases and J by 6 bases, 7 bases remained unmatched. Amplification used 60 Vbeta primers and 13 Jbeta primers. Clones were sequenced by immunoSEQ multiplex PCR, and TCRdb holds only the in-frame ones, with some missing. The sample contains about 160,000 clones, less than 90% of which appear only once. This chain links TRBV7-9 with TRBJ2-1; 9 bases match TRBD1. The sample was PBMCs. The sequence was obtained from a man under 40 in good health and CMV-seronegative. This CDR3 is CASSSRRGQGNEQFF. For the CDR3, the DNA is TGTGCCAGCAGCTCGAGGAGGGGACAGGGCAATGAGCAGTTCTTC.